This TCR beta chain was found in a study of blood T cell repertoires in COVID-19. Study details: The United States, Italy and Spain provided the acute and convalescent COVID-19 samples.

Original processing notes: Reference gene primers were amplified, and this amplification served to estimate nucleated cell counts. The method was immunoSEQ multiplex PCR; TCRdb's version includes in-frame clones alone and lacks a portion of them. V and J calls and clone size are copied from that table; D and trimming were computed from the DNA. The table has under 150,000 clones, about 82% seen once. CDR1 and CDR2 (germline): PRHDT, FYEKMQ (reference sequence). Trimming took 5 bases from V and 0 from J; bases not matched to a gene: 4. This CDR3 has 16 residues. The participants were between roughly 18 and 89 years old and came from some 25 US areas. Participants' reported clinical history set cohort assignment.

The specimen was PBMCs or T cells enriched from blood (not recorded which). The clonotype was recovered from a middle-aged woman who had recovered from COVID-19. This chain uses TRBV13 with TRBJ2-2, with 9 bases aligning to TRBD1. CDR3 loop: CASSGRQGANTGELFF. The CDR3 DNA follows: TGTGCCAGCAGCGGGAGACAGGGGGCGAACACCGGGGAGCTGTTTTTT. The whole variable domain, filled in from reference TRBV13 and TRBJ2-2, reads AAGVIQSPRHLIKEKRETATLKCYPIPRHDTVYWYQQGPGQDPQFLISFYEKMQSDKGSIPDRFSAQQFSDYHSELNMSSLELGDSALYFCASSGRQGANTGELFFGEGSRLTVL.